The 31 T cell receptor beta chains below come from one sample, sequenced in a study of T cell responses to AZD1222 COVID-19 vaccine. TCRdb keeps only in-frame clones here, not all; method: immunoSEQ multiplex PCR. The table includes approximately 150,000 clones, 75% to 95% detected once. The sample consisted of peripheral blood, taken 28 days after the second AZD1222 dose. All receptors come from an adult who received the AZD1222 COVID-19 vaccine.

Here the CDR3 DNA reads TGTGCTAGTGGCCCGGGCGATGGGACCTATGGCTACACCTTC. Protein: CASGPGDGTYGYTF. The chain couples TRBV12-5 to TRBJ1-2, with D perhaps matching TRBD1 (5 bases). This CDR3 contains 14 residues. The germline CDR1 and CDR2 sequences are LGHNT and FRNRAP. V was trimmed by 6 bases and J by 4 bases, leaving 15 bases between them.

The genes are TRBV5-1 and TRBJ1-1, with D tentatively TRBD1 (5 bases). V dropped 1 base and J dropped 4 bases, with 8 bases sitting between them. The length of the CDR3 is 13 residues. Germline V lookup: CDR1 SGHRS, CDR2 YFSETQ. For the CDR3, the DNA is TGCGCCAGCAGCTTGAACCAGGGCACTGAAGCTTTCTTT. It codes for CASSLNQGTEAFF. Using reference TRBV5-1 and TRBJ1-1 for the parts outside the CDR3, the full variable domain is KAGVTQTPRYLIKTRGQQVTLSCSPISGHRSVSWYQQTPGQGLQFLFEYFSETQRNKGNFPGRFSGRQFSNSRSEMNVSTLELGDSALYLCASSLNQGTEAFFGQGTRLTVV.

This clone occurred once. The CDR3 loop reads CASSVGGSLSYNEQFF. CDR3 in DNA: TGTGCCAGCAGCGTAGGTGGGTCCCTCTCCTACAATGAGCAGTTCTTC. The chain couples TRBV9 to TRBJ2-1; no definite D call. In germline, CDR1 is SGDLS, CDR2 YYNGEE. Trimming took off 0 bases at V and 0 bases at J, with 10 bases between the two ends. This CDR3 has 16 residues.

The CDR3 DNA is TGTGCCAGCAGCCAAGTTGCTAGCGGGGGAGAGACCCAGTACTTC. Amino acid sequence: CASSQVASGGETQYF. The J gene is TRBJ2-5, the V gene TRBV3-1 (or the pseudogene TRBV3-2); TRBD2 matches 10 bases. V was pared by 1 base and J by 4 bases, with 3 bases of the junction left unmatched. CDR3 size: 15 residues. CDR1 and CDR2 from the germline V gene are LGHDT and YNNKEL (reference sequence).

This chain uses TRBV7-2 with TRBJ1-1, with a possible D match to TRBD1 (5 bases). In germline, CDR1 is SGHTA, CDR2 FQGNSA. The CDR3 is 14 amino acids. The V gene lost 4 bases and the J gene lost 3 bases, with 12 bases spanning the gap. The CDR3, as DNA: TGTGCCAGCAGCTCAACGGGGCCCTACACTGAAGCTTTCTTT. It is translated as CASSSTGPYTEAFF.

V usage is TRBV5-6 and J usage is TRBJ2-7; D unclear. The CDR3 loop spans 14 amino acids. V was trimmed by 3 bases and J by 0 bases, leaving 10 bases between them. The germline V gene encodes CDR1 SGHDT and CDR2 YYEEEE. CDR3 sequence: CASSSYGFSYEQYV. The CDR3 nucleotides read TGTGCCAGCAGCTCTTACGGGTTCTCCTACGAGCAGTACGTC.

The chain is built from TRBV9 and TRBJ2-1; 10 bases match TRBD2. The CDR3 covers 14 residues. Trimming removed 3 bases from V and 8 bases from J; junction bases left unmatched: 5. Germline lookup yields CDR1 SGDLS and CDR2 YYNGEE. CDR3 amino acids: CASSASGRLHEQFF. In DNA form, the CDR3 reads TGTGCCAGCAGCGCTAGCGGGAGATTACATGAGCAGTTCTTC.

The CDR3 loop reads CASSMPPGTGTNTEAFF. The DNA for the CDR3 is TGTGCCAGTAGTATGCCCCCCGGGACAGGGACGAACACTGAAGCTTTCTTT. The chain combines TRBV19 with TRBJ1-1; the match to TRBD1 covers 9 bases. V trimming: 3 bases; J trimming: 1 base; junction bases outside the gene matches: 9. The CDR3 sequence is 17 residues long. Germline V lookup: CDR1 LNHDA, CDR2 SQIVND (reference sequence).

This clone was detected only a few times. V and J are TRBV3-1 (or the pseudogene TRBV3-2) and TRBJ1-2; D remains unclear. The V gene lost 2 bases and the J gene lost 6 bases, with 13 bases spanning the gap. The CDR3 has 14 amino acids. Per the germline V gene, CDR1 is LGHDT and CDR2 is YNNKEL (reference sequence). The CDR3 DNA is TGTGCCAGCAGCCAATTTTCCCGCAGTGATGGCTACACCTTC. Translation: CASSQFSRSDGYTF.

The rearrangement joins TRBV28 to TRBJ1-2; 8 positions match TRBD1. With V trimmed by 7 bases and J by 7 bases, 8 bases remained unmatched. The germline V gene has CDR1 MDHEN and CDR2 SYDVKM. The CDR3 is 13 residues long. CDR3 in amino acids: CASNRDRGVGYTF. The CDR3 DNA reads TGTGCCAGCAATCGAGACAGGGGTGTTGGCTACACCTTC.

This clone was found once. The same CDR3 arises from other DNA sequences in this sample as well. This chain uses TRBV2 with TRBJ1-4; 9 nucleotides line up with TRBD1. Germline V gene lookup returns CDR1 SNHLY and CDR2 FYNNEI. J was trimmed by 6 bases and V by 3 bases; bases with no gene match: 2. The CDR3 has 14 residues. CDR3 sequence reads: CASSDRTGDEKLFF. The CDR3 DNA follows: TGTGCCAGCAGTGATCGGACAGGGGATGAAAAACTGTTTTTT.

The chain has TRBV27 and TRBJ2-6; D is unclear. This CDR3 contains 15 residues. The germline CDR1 and CDR2 sequences are MNHEY and SMNVEV (reference sequence). Trimming stripped 4 bases from V and 3 bases from J, with 10 bases between. This chain's CDR3 is CASSSRVGGANVLTF. The CDR3 DNA reads TGTGCCAGCAGTTCTAGGGTGGGTGGGGCCAACGTCCTGACTTTC. The full variable domain, completed using reference TRBV27 and TRBJ2-6, is EAQVTQNPRYLITVTGKKLTVTCSQNMNHEYMSWYRQDPGLGLRQIYYSMNVEVTDKGDVPEGYKVSRKEKRNFPLILESPSPNQTSLYFCASSSRVGGANVLTFGAGSRLTVL.

This CDR3 is CASSLAGGEDTQYF. The DNA for the CDR3 is TGTGCCAGCAGCTTAGCTGGAGGTGAAGATACGCAGTATTTT. This chain joins TRBV7-9 and TRBJ2-3; D is possibly TRBD2 (5 bases). The CDR3 runs 14 residues. V was shortened by 0 bases and J by 5 bases, with 9 bases between the two germline ends. Germline CDR1 SEHNR, CDR2 FQNEAQ (reference sequence).

On this clone: At the DNA level, this CDR3 is encoded by other sequences in the same sample as well. The chain is built from TRBV4-1 and TRBJ2-1; TRBD2 aligns across 12 bases. CDR3 length: 19 amino acids. Germline CDR1 MGHRA, CDR2 YSYEKL. Germline trimming cut 5 bases from V and 0 bases from J; bases unmatched to any gene: 11. CDR3 sequence: CASSVRTSGTGGSYNEQFF. CDR3 nucleotide sequence: TGCGCCAGCAGCGTTAGGACTAGCGGGACCGGCGGCTCCTACAATGAGCAGTTCTTC.

The chain combines TRBV5-1 with TRBJ1-6; 7 bases align to TRBD1. V gave up 1 base and J gave up 10 bases; unmatched junction bases: 11. The CDR3 is 16 residues long. Germline values: CDR1 SGHRS, CDR2 YFSETQ. The CDR3 coding sequence is TGCGCCAGCAGCTTGTGGGGGGGACAGAGTGAGTCACCCCTCCACTTT. This gives the protein CASSLWGGQSESPLHF.

The genes are TRBV4-1 and TRBJ1-4; 7 bases map to TRBD1. V lost 1 base, J lost 6 bases, and 5 bases stayed unmatched. CDR1 and CDR2 (germline): MGHRA, YSYEKL. The CDR3 has 15 residues. The CDR3 nucleotides are TGCGCCAGCAGCCAAGCCGGCCAGGGGGATGAAAAACTGTTTTTT. Its translation is CASSQAGQGDEKLFF.

Here the CDR3 reads CASSYAQGVDYEQYV. CDR3 coding DNA: TGTGCCAGCAGTTACGCGCAGGGTGTAGACTACGAGCAGTACGTC. The genes are TRBV6-5 and TRBJ2-7, with a possible D match to TRBD1 (5 bases). Trimming removed 2 bases at V and 3 bases at J, with 14 bases between. In germline, CDR1 is MNHEY, CDR2 SVGAGI. The CDR3 covers 15 residues.

The CDR3 is CASRPGTWTGELFF. The CDR3 DNA is TGTGCCAGCAGGCCGGGGACATGGACCGGGGAGCTGTTTTTT. The chain is built from TRBV27 and TRBJ2-2, with a weak D call TRBD1 (6 bases). The CDR3 extends over 14 amino acids. Trimming cost V 6 bases and J 5 bases, with 13 bases left between them. Per germline, CDR1 MNHEY and CDR2 SMNVEV (reference sequence).

The V and J genes are TRBV6-1 and TRBJ1-2, with a possible D match to TRBD1 (5 bases). The germline gives CDR1 MNHNS, CDR2 SASEGT. The ends were cut back, 0 bases at V and 6 bases at J, with 17 bases in the middle. CDR3 length: 16 residues. The CDR3 spells CASSEAQRGGYDGYTF. CDR3 DNA: TGTGCCAGCAGTGAAGCGCAGAGGGGTGGGTATGATGGCTACACCTTC.

The chain uses TRBV18 and TRBJ1-5; D perhaps matches TRBD1 (6 bases). The V end lost 2 bases, the J end lost 3 bases, and 11 bases lay between the germline ends. The CDR3 extends over 15 amino acids. Germline V CDR1 and CDR2: KGHSH, LQKENI. The CDR3 DNA reads TGTGCCAGCTCACCAAGGGGGGGCACCAATCAGCCCCAGCATTTT. It is translated as CASSPRGGTNQPQHF.

This sequence joins TRBV10-3 and TRBJ2-1; 10 bases match TRBD2. The trim removed 2 bases at V and 3 bases at J, leaving 7 bases unmatched. Germline V gene lookup returns CDR1 ENHRY and CDR2 SYGVKD. This CDR3 has 17 residues. The CDR3 loop is CAISEEGLAGDYNEQFF. CDR3 DNA sequence: TGTGCCATCAGTGAGGAGGGGCTAGCGGGAGACTACAATGAGCAGTTCTTC.

V gene TRBV4-3 combines with J gene TRBJ2-1; 11 nucleotides match TRBD2. The V and J ends lost 3 bases and 5 bases, in that order; junction bases with no gene match: 6. CDR1 and CDR2 from the germline V gene are LGHNA and YSLEER. The CDR3 extends over 16 amino acids. Here the CDR3 reads CASSQEGTSGDNEQFF. The CDR3, as DNA: TGCGCCAGCAGCCAGGAAGGGACTAGCGGCGACAATGAGCAGTTCTTC.

The chain joins TRBV11-1 to TRBJ2-3; D is ambiguous. Germline V gene sequence: CDR1 SGHAT, CDR2 FQDESV (reference sequence). The CDR3 totals 14 residues. V lost 1 base, J lost 3 bases, and 8 bases lay in between. The CDR3 sequence is CASSLGLGTDTQYF. The DNA of the CDR3 is TGTGCCAGCAGCTTAGGCCTGGGGACAGATACGCAGTATTTT.

The chain is built from TRBV7-9 and TRBJ1-2, with 10 bases matching TRBD1. The CDR3 has 15 residues. V trimming: 3 bases; J trimming: 3 bases; junction bases outside the gene matches: 4. Germline values: CDR1 SEHNR, CDR2 FQNEAQ (reference sequence). DNA for the CDR3: TGTGCCAGCAGCTTCGTGACAGGGGGCGACTATGGCTACACCTTC. The encoded protein is CASSFVTGGDYGYTF.

The rearrangement uses TRBV7-9 and TRBJ1-2, with no clear D. Trimming removed 5 bases at V and 7 bases at J, with 11 bases between. Germline V gene sequence: CDR1 SEHNR, CDR2 FQNEAQ (reference sequence). CDR3 size: 12 residues. CDR3 region: CASSPKAGGYTF. The DNA of the CDR3 is TGTGCCAGCAGCCCTAAGGCGGGTGGCTACACCTTC.

The rearrangement uses TRBV6-4 and TRBJ1-1; D call uncertain. V was shortened by 2 bases and J by 4 bases, with 8 bases between the two germline ends. There are 13 residues in the CDR3. The V gene's germline CDR1 is MRHNA and CDR2 SNTAGT. The CDR3 DNA follows: TGTGCCAGCAGTGACGGCAGTGGCACTGAAGCTTTCTTT. It yields the protein CASSDGSGTEAFF.

V and J are TRBV4-3 and TRBJ2-1, with D perhaps matching TRBD1 (6 bases). Germline-derived CDR1 and CDR2 are LGHNA and YSLEER. This CDR3 region has 21 residues. Trimming took 1 base from V and 3 from J, leaving 28 bases between them. Here the CDR3 reads CASSQVGYRNIGTRDYNEQFF. The CDR3 DNA reads as TGCGCCAGCAGCCAAGTTGGGTACCGGAACATCGGGACACGGGACTACAATGAGCAGTTCTTC.

This chain links TRBV11-1 with TRBJ1-1; maybe TRBD1 (5 bases). CDR1 SGHAT and CDR2 FQDESV come from the germline V gene (reference sequence). The CDR3 is 13 residues long. V lost 5 bases, J lost 0 bases, and 7 bases lay in between. In DNA, the CDR3 is TGTGCCAGCAGCGCCAGGGTGAACACTGAAGCTTTCTTT. Translated: CASSARVNTEAFF.

This clone was seen more than once but under ten times. The CDR3 DNA sequence: TGTGCTAGTGGTTTCCACTCTGGAAACACCATATATTTT. Its translation is CASGFHSGNTIYF. The chain has TRBV12-5 and TRBJ1-3; D is unclear. The CDR3 consists of 13 residues. V was cut by 3 bases and J by 0 bases, with 3 bases left in between. Germline lookup yields CDR1 LGHNT and CDR2 FRNRAP.

V is TRBV6-6 and J is TRBJ2-5, with D uncertain. The V gene's germline CDR1 is MNHNY and CDR2 SVGAGI (reference sequence). The CDR3 is made up of 14 amino acids. Trimming removed 6 bases at V and 4 bases at J, with 15 bases between. This CDR3 reads CASSYGWGGETQYF. As DNA, the CDR3 is TGTGCCAGCAGCTACGGTTGGGGTGGAGAGACCCAGTACTTC.

As to this clone: Other DNA sequences in this sample translate to the same CDR3. The chain carries TRBV30 and TRBJ1-3; no firm D call. Germline V gene lookup returns CDR1 GTSNPN and CDR2 SVGIG (reference sequence). Trimming took off 0 bases at V and 4 bases at J, with 4 bases between the two ends. This CDR3 comprises 12 residues. CDR3 nucleotide sequence: TGTGCCTGGAGTGTAGGGGGAAACACCATATATTTT. Translating gives CAWSVGGNTIYF.